This is a list of T cell receptor beta chains from one sample in a study of blood T cell repertoires in COVID-19. Assay used: immunoSEQ multiplex PCR; TCRdb lists only in-frame clones, some missing. The repertoire holds tens of thousands of clones, approximately 88% seen once, with approximately 9.5% in the top ten. The source material was peripheral blood. These receptors originate from a human donor in a cohort sampled during active COVID-19. Each CDR3 is given with its conserved first and last residue. The order of the fields is V gene, J gene, clone size, D gene, CDR3 DNA, CDR3 protein. The D gene is left open where the match is weak. Size is omitted from some rows. Given values are once, few, many or a class for expanded clones.

V: TRBV4-2
J: TRBJ1-1
size: NA
D: NA
DNA: TGTGCCAGCAGCCCCCAAGACGGGTATGAGGTAACTGAAGCTTTCTTT
CDR3: CASSPQDGYEVTEAFF

V: TRBV7-2
J: TRBJ2-2
size: NA
D: NA
DNA: TGTGCCAGCAGCTTAGAATTCGGCACCGGGGAGCTGTTTTTT
CDR3: CASSLEFGTGELFF

V: TRBV9
J: TRBJ2-7
size: few
D: TRBD1
DNA: TGTGCCAGCAGCCACGGGGGACAGGGCTCGGTCTACGAGCAGTACTTC
CDR3: CASSHGGQGSVYEQYF

V: TRBV2
J: TRBJ1-3
size: NA
D: NA
DNA: TGTGCCAGCAGTAGAGATTTCTCTGGAAACACCATATATTTT
CDR3: CASSRDFSGNTIYF

V: TRBV9
J: TRBJ1-2
size: NA
D: TRBD1
DNA: TGTGCCAGCAGCAAAACCGGGACAGTCTATGGCTACACCTTC
CDR3: CASSKTGTVYGYTF

V: TRBV2
J: TRBJ1-2
size: NA
D: NA
DNA: TGTGCCAGCATCCTAAACCCCCGAACAGGGCCCGGCGGCTACACCTTC
CDR3: CASILNPRTGPGGYTF

V: TRBV29-1
J: TRBJ2-7
size: once
D: NA
DNA: TGCAGCGCCATCGGGCAGGGAAGGGTCGAGCAGTACTTC
CDR3: CSAIGQGRVEQYF

V: TRBV29-1
J: TRBJ1-1
size: NA
D: TRBD1
DNA: TGCAGCGTTGCACAGGGGCTGAACACTGAAGCTTTCTTT
CDR3: CSVAQGLNTEAFF

V: TRBV3-1/TRBV3-2
J: TRBJ2-1
size: NA
D: NA
DNA: TGTGCCAGCAGCCAAAGGGGGAGGGATGAGCAGTTCTTC
CDR3: CASSQRGRDEQFF

V: TRBV5-1
J: TRBJ2-1
size: NA
D: NA
DNA: TGCGCCAGCAGCCCGAGCGTGGATGATGAGCAGTTCTTC
CDR3: CASSPSVDDEQFF

V: TRBV19
J: TRBJ1-2
size: NA
D: TRBD1
DNA: TGTGCCAGTAGTTGGGACAGGAACGTCTATGGCTACACCTTC
CDR3: CASSWDRNVYGYTF

V: TRBV7-6
J: TRBJ2-1
size: NA
D: TRBD1
DNA: TGTGCCAGCAGCTTAGGAGGAGGGACAGGGGGCTTCCATGAGCAGTTCTTC
CDR3: CASSLGGGTGGFHEQFF

V: TRBV5-1
J: TRBJ1-1
size: NA
D: NA
DNA: TGCGCCAGCAGCTTGACAGCCTTGAACACTGAAGCTTTCTTT
CDR3: CASSLTALNTEAFF

V: TRBV5-4
J: TRBJ2-1
size: NA
D: TRBD2
DNA: TGTGCCAGCAGGTCCAGTAGACTAGCGGGGGTGTCCTACAATGAGCAGTTCTTC
CDR3: CASRSSRLAGVSYNEQFF

V: TRBV7-8
J: TRBJ2-1
size: NA
D: TRBD2
DNA: TGTGCCAGCAGCTTAGTGGTAGCGGGGGGCGGTGAGCAGTTCTTC
CDR3: CASSLVVAGGGEQFF

V: TRBV5-6
J: TRBJ1-2
size: NA
D: NA
DNA: TGTGCCAGCAGCTTGGAAGGGGCAGGTCTATATGGCTACACCTTC
CDR3: CASSLEGAGLYGYTF

V: TRBV7-9
J: TRBJ2-1
size: NA
D: TRBD2
DNA: TGTGCCAGCAGCTATACTAGCGGGGAGGTCAGTGAGCAGTTCTTC
CDR3: CASSYTSGEVSEQFF

V: TRBV11-2
J: TRBJ1-5
size: NA
D: NA
DNA: TGTGCCAGCAGCTTAGATGGGCAGGGGCGCGGCAATCAGCCCCAGCATTTT
CDR3: CASSLDGQGRGNQPQHF

V: TRBV9
J: TRBJ2-2
size: NA
D: NA
DNA: TGTGCCAGCAGTGCCATAGCGAGTACGGCCGGGGAGCTGTTTTTT
CDR3: CASSAIASTAGELFF

V: TRBV2
J: TRBJ2-3
size: NA
D: TRBD2
DNA: TGTGCCAGTCAGCGGGAGAGCACAGATACGCAGTATTTT
CDR3: CASQRESTDTQYF

V: TRBV12-2
J: TRBJ1-4
size: NA
D: NA
DNA: TGTGCAAGTCGCCTTAGACCGACAGGGTCTGGGAATGAAAAACTGTTTTTT
CDR3: CASRLRPTGSGNEKLFF

V: TRBV18
J: TRBJ1-5
size: once
D: TRBD1
DNA: TGTGCCAGCTCACCACCAGGGACAGGGGATCAGCCCCAGCATTTT
CDR3: CASSPPGTGDQPQHF

V: TRBV7-2
J: TRBJ2-7
size: NA
D: TRBD1
DNA: TGTGCCAGCAATTTGGGGACAGGGAACGAGCAGTACTTC
CDR3: CASNLGTGNEQYF

V: TRBV7-2
J: TRBJ2-4
size: once
D: NA
DNA: TGTGCCAGCAGCTTCTACAGGGCCTGGGAAAACATTCAGTACTTC
CDR3: CASSFYRAWENIQYF

V: TRBV5-1
J: TRBJ2-5
size: NA
D: NA
DNA: TGCGCCAGCAGCTTAGGGGACTTCGAACACTTC
CDR3: CASSLGDFEHF

V: TRBV5-1
J: TRBJ2-3
size: NA
D: NA
DNA: TGCGCCAGCCGGCAGGAAGATACGCAGTATTTT
CDR3: CASRQEDTQYF

V: TRBV27
J: TRBJ2-5
size: NA
D: TRBD2
DNA: TGTGCCAGCAGCCGAGGACTAGCGGGAGAAGAGACCCAGTACTTC
CDR3: CASSRGLAGEETQYF

V: TRBV5-1
J: TRBJ2-5
size: NA
D: TRBD2
DNA: TGCGCCAGCAGCTTGGTGGCGGGAGTAAAAGAGACCCAGTACTTC
CDR3: CASSLVAGVKETQYF

V: TRBV7-2
J: TRBJ2-5
size: NA
D: NA
DNA: TGTGCCAGCAGCTTATGGGAGGGGGGGGAGACCCAGTACTTC
CDR3: CASSLWEGGETQYF

V: TRBV19
J: TRBJ2-2
size: few
D: TRBD1
DNA: TGTGCCAGTCAGGACAGGGCGAACACCGGGGAGCTGTTTTTT
CDR3: CASQDRANTGELFF

V: TRBV3-1/TRBV3-2
J: TRBJ2-5
size: NA
D: TRBD2
DNA: TGTGCCAGCATTCAGAAGGGGCGGGATAGCGGGGTTCTCCAAGAGACCCAGTACTTC
CDR3: CASIQKGRDSGVLQETQYF